This TCR beta chain was sequenced in a study of T cell responses to AZD1222 COVID-19 vaccine. The V segment lost 6 bases and the J segment 15 bases; nucleotides outside the gene matches: 15. The length of the CDR3 is 14 residues. Germline assignment: CDR1 MNHEY and CDR2 SMNVEV (reference sequence). In regard to this clone: The antigen remains unidentified.

The data were produced by immunoSEQ multiplex PCR, yet TCRdb's version contains in-frame clones alone and is incomplete. The table includes about 150,000 clones, around nine tenths detected once. The study's findings and limits: Following two doses of AZD1222, Spike-specific TCR breadth and depth rose. Females outnumbered males among donors, who were mostly white British; clonal diversity was possibly underestimated.

This clonotype was sampled from an adult who received the AZD1222 COVID-19 vaccine. Sequenced here: peripheral blood, sampled 28 days after the second AZD1222 dose. The rearrangement uses TRBV27 and TRBJ2-1, with 9 bases aligning to TRBD1. The CDR3 region has the DNA TGTGCCAGCAGCGCCGGGACAGGGATCGGGACTCGGTTCTTC. Amino acid sequence: CASSAGTGIGTRFF.